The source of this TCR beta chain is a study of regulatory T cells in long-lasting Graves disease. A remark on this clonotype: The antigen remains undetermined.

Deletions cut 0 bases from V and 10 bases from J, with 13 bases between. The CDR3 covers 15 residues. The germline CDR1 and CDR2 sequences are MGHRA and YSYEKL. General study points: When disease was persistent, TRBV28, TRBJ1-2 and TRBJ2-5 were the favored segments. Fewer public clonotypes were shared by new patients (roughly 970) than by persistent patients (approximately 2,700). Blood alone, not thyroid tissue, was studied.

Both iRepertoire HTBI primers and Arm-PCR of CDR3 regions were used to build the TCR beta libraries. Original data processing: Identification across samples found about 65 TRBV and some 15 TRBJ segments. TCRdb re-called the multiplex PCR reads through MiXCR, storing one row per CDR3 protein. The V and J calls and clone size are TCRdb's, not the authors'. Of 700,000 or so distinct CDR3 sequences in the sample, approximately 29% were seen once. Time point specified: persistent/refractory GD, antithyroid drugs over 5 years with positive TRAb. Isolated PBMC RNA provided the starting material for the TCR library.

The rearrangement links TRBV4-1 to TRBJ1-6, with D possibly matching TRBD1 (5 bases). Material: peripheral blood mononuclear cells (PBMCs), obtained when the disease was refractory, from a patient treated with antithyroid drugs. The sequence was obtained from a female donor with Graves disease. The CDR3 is CASSQDRAGGSPLHF. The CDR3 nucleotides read TGCGCCAGCAGCCAAGACAGGGCAGGCGGATCACCCCTCCACTTT.